This T cell receptor (beta chain) was captured in a study of blood T cells in healthy people across ages. Per sample, at least 5 micrograms of total RNA were extracted. It was with a sample-barcoded 5' primer and a J-beta primer mix that a second PCR of roughly 6 to 11 cycles was run. TCRdb re-derived calls from the 5' RACE reads in MiXCR, one entry per CDR3 protein. In the table there are over 600,000 distinct CDR3 sequences, 46% of which are singletons. Losses at the gene ends were 5 bases for V and 5 bases for J; bases not matched to a gene: 5. Per the germline V gene, CDR1 is KGHDR and CDR2 is SFDVKD. CDR3 length: 15 residues.

The sample was blood. The source of this sequence is a man older than 75 in good health. This rearrangement joins TRBV24-1 to TRBJ2-5; 12 nucleotides line up with TRBD2. The chain's CDR3 is CATSGGLAGRETQYF. The CDR3 region has the DNA TGTGCCACCAGTGGAGGACTAGCGGGAAGGGAGACCCAGTACTTC.